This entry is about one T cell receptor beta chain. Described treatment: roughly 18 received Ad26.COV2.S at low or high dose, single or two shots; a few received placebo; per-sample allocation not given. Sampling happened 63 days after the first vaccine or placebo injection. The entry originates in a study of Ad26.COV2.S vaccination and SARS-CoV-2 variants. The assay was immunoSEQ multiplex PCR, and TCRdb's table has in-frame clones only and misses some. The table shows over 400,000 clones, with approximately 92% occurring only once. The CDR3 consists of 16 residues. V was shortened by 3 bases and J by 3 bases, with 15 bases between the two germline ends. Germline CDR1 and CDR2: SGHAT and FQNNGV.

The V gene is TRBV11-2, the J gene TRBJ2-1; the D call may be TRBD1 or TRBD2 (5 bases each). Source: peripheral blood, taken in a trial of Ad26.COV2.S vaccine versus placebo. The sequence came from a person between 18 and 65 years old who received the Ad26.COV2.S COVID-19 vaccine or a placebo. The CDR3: CASSLGDSFDYNEQFF. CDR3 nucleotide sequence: TGTGCCAGCAGCTTGGGAGACAGTTTTGACTACAATGAGCAGTTCTTC.